This T cell receptor beta chain was observed in a study of blood T cell repertoires in COVID-19. CDR1 is KGHSH, CDR2 LQKENI, per germline. V was pared by 3 bases and J by 3 bases, with 16 bases of the junction left unmatched. This CDR3 comprises 19 residues. Clinical histories supplied by participants themselves formed the basis of cohort assignment. Data came from immunoSEQ multiplex PCR; TCRdb stores just in-frame clones and leaves some out. The sample consists of about 310,000 clones, approximately 89% of them appearing once. The V and J genes are TRBV18 and TRBJ2-3, with TRBD1 matching over 9 bases. This receptor was identified in a woman aged 40 to 50 who had recovered from COVID-19. Sequenced material: PBMCs or T cells enriched from blood (not recorded which). The CDR3 nucleotides are TGTGCCAGCTCACCGATAATAGGAGTTCGGGACAGGGCAACAGATACGCAGTATTTT. It is translated as CASSPIIGVRDRATDTQYF.